These 5 T cell receptor beta chains originate from one sample sequenced in a study of T cell responses to AZD1222 COVID-19 vaccine. TCRdb's table, derived via immunoSEQ multiplex PCR, lists solely in-frame clones and lacks some. The sample yields more than 60,000 clones, 83% seen once. The sample consisted of peripheral blood, taken 28 days after the second AZD1222 dose. These receptors originate from an adult who received the AZD1222 COVID-19 vaccine.

V is TRBV11-2 and J is TRBJ1-4; the D gene is possibly TRBD1 (5 bases). This CDR3 has 14 amino acids. Looked up from germline, CDR1 is SGHAT and CDR2 is FQNNGV. V was shortened by 5 bases and J by 6 bases, with 13 bases between the two germline ends. The CDR3 sequence is CASSQAGRYEKLFF. The CDR3 DNA reads as TGTGCCAGCAGCCAAGCGGGACGGTATGAAAAACTGTTTTTT.

The chain combines TRBV3-1 (or the pseudogene TRBV3-2) with TRBJ2-7, with unresolved D. The V gene lost 8 bases and the J gene lost 5 bases, with 16 bases spanning the gap. This CDR3 spans 13 amino acids. CDR1 and CDR2 from the germline V gene are LGHDT and YNNKEL (reference sequence). Here the CDR3 reads CASSPAALDEQYF. The CDR3 region has the DNA TGTGCCAGCTCCCCAGCAGCTCTAGACGAGCAGTACTTC.

V gene TRBV5-4 combines with J gene TRBJ1-2; unclear D gene. This CDR3 spans 15 amino acids. Trimming shortened V by 4 bases and J by 1 base, and 14 bases separated the two germline ends. Germline lookup yields CDR1 SGHNT and CDR2 YYREEE (reference sequence). In DNA form, the CDR3 reads TGTGCCAGCAGCCCTCCCCCCGGAGGTAACTATGGCTACACCTTC. Amino acids: CASSPPPGGNYGYTF.

This chain connects TRBV27 to TRBJ1-6; 8 nucleotides align to TRBD1. The germline V gene encodes CDR1 MNHEY and CDR2 SMNVEV (reference sequence). The CDR3 spans 14 residues. V lost 8 bases, J lost 7 bases, and 7 bases stayed unmatched. The CDR3 DNA follows: TGTGCCAGCTGGACAGGGTTTCGAAATTCACCCCTCCACTTT. Amino acid sequence: CASWTGFRNSPLHF.

This clone appeared once. This chain uses TRBV3-1 (or the pseudogene TRBV3-2) with TRBJ1-1, with TRBD1 matching 8 bases. Trimming cost V 1 base and J 1 base; bases outside gene matches: 5. This CDR3 region has 16 residues. Per germline, CDR1 LGHDT and CDR2 YNNKEL (reference sequence). The CDR3 bases are TGTGCCAGCAGCCAAGCAACAGGGGGAGCGAACACTGAAGCTTTCTTT. This gives the protein CASSQATGGANTEAFF.